The T cell receptor beta chain described here comes from a study of shared clonotypes between healthy human individuals. Per the germline V gene, CDR1 is SGDLS and CDR2 is YYNGEE. The CDR3 consists of 14 residues. V was cut by 3 bases and J by 0 bases, with 10 bases left in between. Clones were read by immunoSEQ multiplex PCR, and TCRdb kept only the in-frame ones, dropping some. The profile shows 2.3 million or so clones, over 90% of them singletons. The origin of this receptor is a man in his late teens or twenties in good health. Some clones in this sample may be carry-over from other donors' samples. Sequencing input: naive CD4+ T cells from PBMCs. Subset reported: CD45RA+ positively selected. J is TRBJ2-7 and V is TRBV9; D not certain. Written as DNA, the CDR3 is TGTGCCAGCAGCGCACGGGCGGTCTCCTACGAGCAGTACTTC. As protein: CASSARAVSYEQYF.